The source of this T cell receptor beta chain is a study of shared clonotypes between healthy human individuals. Germline CDR1 reads KGHSH; CDR2 reads LQKENI. The J segment lost 1 base and the V segment lost 1 base, leaving 1 base of the junction unmatched. The CDR3 consists of 14 residues. Overall study findings and caveats: Depth of sequencing was expected to influence donor clonotype sharing.

Those who donated were healthy HIV-negative adults, with no recent acute infections or vaccinations reported. Genomic DNA of unsorted samples came from around 84 million PBMCs. Sequenced by immunoSEQ multiplex PCR; TCRdb stores in-frame clones only, minus some. The sample consists of about 490,000 clones, 70% to 85% of them appearing once. Worth noting for this clone: Its antigen is not known. This sample also contains other DNA sequences that code for the same CDR3.

The V gene is TRBV18, the J gene TRBJ2-7, with 7 bases lining up with TRBD2. Input material: PBMCs. The sequence was collected from a woman between 40 and 50 years old in good health. Some clones in this sample may be carry-over from other donors' samples. CDR3 sequence reads: CASSPREGSYEQYF. Written as DNA, the CDR3 is TGTGCCAGCTCACCACGGGAGGGTTCCTACGAGCAGTACTTC.